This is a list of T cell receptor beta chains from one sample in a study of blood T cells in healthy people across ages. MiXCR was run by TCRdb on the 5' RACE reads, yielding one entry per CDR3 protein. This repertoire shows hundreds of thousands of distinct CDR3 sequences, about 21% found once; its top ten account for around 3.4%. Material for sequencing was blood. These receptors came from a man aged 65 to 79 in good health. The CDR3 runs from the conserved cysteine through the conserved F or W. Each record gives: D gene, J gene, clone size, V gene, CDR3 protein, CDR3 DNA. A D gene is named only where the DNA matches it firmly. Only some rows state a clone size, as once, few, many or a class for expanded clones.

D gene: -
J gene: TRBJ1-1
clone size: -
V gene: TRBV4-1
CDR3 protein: CASSQEGSGIANTEAFF
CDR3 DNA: TGCGCCAGCAGCCAAGAGGGGTCGGGGATCGCGAACACCGAAGCTTTCTTT

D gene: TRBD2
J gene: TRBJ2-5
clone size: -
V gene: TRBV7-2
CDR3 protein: CVSRQPGLVTETQYF
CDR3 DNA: TGTGTCAGCAGACAACCGGGACTAGTAACTGAGACCCAGTACTTC

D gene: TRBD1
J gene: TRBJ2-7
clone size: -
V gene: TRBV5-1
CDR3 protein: CASNLGQGAIDEQYF
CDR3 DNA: TGCGCCAGCAACTTGGGGCAGGGGGCCATCGACGAGCAGTACTTC

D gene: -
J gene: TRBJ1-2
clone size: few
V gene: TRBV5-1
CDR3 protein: CASSPSTVNYGYTF
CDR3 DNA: TGCGCCAGCAGCCCCTCAACAGTTAACTATGGCTACACCTTC

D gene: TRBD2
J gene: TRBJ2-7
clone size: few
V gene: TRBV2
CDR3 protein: CASSPWTSGYEQYF
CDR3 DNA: TGTGCCAGCAGTCCTTGGACTAGCGGTTACGAGCAGTACTTC

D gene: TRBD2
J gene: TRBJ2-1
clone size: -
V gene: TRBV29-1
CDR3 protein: CSVGNGRSNEQFF
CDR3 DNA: TGCAGCGTTGGGAACGGGAGGAGCAATGAGCAGTTCTTC

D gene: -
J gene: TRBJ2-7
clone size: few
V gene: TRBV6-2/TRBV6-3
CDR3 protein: CASSPHHEQYF
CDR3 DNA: TGTGCCAGCAGTCCCCACCACGAGCAGTACTTC

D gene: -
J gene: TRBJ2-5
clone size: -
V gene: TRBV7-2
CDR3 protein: CASSLKTQYF
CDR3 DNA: TGTGCCAGCAGCTTGAAGACCCAGTACTTC

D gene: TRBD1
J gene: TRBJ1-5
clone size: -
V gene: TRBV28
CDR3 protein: CASSWPDRGINPQHF
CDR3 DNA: TGTGCCAGCAGTTGGCCGGACAGGGGGATTAACCCCCAGCATTTT

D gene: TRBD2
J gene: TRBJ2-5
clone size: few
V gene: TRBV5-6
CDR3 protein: CASSPGLAGDRTQYF
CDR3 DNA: TGTGCCAGCAGCCCCGGACTAGCGGGAGACCGGACCCAGTACTTC

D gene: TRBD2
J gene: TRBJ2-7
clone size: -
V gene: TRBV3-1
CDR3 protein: CASSPYSGRGSYEQYF
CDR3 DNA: TGTGCCAGCAGCCCATATAGCGGGAGAGGGTCCTACGAGCAGTACTTC

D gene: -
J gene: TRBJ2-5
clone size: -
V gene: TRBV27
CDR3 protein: CASSLSSAGETQYF
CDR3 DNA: TGTGCCAGCAGTTTATCTTCGGCCGGGGAGACCCAGTACTTC

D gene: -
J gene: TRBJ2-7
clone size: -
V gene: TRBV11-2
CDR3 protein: CASSYAPRTDREQYF
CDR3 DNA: TGTGCCAGCAGCTACGCCCCGCGGACAGATCGAGAGCAGTACTTC

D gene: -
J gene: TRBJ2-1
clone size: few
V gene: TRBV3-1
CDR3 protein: CASSQGPIPPVDFF
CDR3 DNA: TGTGCCAGCAGCCAAGGACCGATCCCACCTGTGGACTTCTTC

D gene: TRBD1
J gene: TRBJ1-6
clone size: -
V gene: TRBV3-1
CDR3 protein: CASSQAGRGLSPLHF
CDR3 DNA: TGTGCCAGCAGCCAAGCAGGGAGGGGGCTCTCACCCCTCCACTTT

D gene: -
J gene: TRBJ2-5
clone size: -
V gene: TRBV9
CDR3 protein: CASSVAGTKETQYF
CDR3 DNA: TGTGCCAGCAGCGTAGCTGGGACCAAAGAGACCCAGTACTTC

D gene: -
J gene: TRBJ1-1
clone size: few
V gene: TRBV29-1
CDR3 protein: CSALGGVGRGDTEAFF
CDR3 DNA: TGCAGCGCCTTAGGGGGTGTCGGCAGGGGTGATACTGAAGCTTTCTTT

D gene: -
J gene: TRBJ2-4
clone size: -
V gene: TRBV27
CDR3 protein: CASSPTMLRDGKNIQYF
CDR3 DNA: TGTGCCAGCAGTCCAACTATGCTCCGGGACGGGAAAAACATTCAGTACTTC

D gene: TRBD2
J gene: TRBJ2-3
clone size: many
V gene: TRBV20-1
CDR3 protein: CSASSGTSGRAQYF
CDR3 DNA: TGCAGTGCGTCATCGGGGACTAGCGGGAGGGCGCAGTATTTT

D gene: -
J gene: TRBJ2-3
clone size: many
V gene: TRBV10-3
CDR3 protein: CAISESKGELTDTQYF
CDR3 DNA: TGTGCCATCAGTGAGTCGAAGGGGGAACTCACAGATACGCAGTATTTT

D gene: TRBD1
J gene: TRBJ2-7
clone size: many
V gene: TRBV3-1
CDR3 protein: CASSQGQLYF
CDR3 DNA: TGTGCCAGCAGCCAGGGACAGCTGTACTTC

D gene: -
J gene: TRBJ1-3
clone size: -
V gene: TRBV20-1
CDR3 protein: CSARGHLPGNTIYF
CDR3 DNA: TGCAGTGCCCGGGGACATCTCCCTGGAAACACCATATATTTT

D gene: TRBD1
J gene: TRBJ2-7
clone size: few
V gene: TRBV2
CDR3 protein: CASSKEGQGSKQYF
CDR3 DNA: TGTGCCAGCAGTAAAGAGGGACAGGGGTCAAAGCAGTACTTC

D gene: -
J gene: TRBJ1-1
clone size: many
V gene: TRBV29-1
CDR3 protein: CSVDLTGTEAFF
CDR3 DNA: TGCAGCGTTGACCTTACAGGGACTGAAGCTTTCTTT

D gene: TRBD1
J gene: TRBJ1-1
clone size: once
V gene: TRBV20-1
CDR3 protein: CSANRGASNTEAFF
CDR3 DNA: TGCAGTGCTAACAGGGGGGCCTCTAACACTGAAGCTTTCTTT

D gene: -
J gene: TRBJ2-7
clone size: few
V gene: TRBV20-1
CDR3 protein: CSAPRVKGSYEQYF
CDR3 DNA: TGCAGTGCCCCCAGGGTTAAGGGGTCCTACGAGCAGTACTTC

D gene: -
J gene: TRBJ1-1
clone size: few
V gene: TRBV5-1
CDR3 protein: CASNRRPANTEAFF
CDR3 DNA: TGCGCCAGCAACAGACGCCCGGCGAACACTGAAGCTTTCTTT

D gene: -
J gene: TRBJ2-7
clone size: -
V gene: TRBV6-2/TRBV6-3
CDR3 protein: CASTLPGVEQYF
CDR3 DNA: TGTGCCAGCACCTTACCAGGGGTCGAGCAGTACTTC

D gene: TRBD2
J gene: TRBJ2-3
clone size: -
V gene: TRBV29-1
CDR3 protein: CSVALTGGPLPQYF
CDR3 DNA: TGCAGCGTGGCACTAACGGGAGGGCCTCTCCCGCAGTATTTT

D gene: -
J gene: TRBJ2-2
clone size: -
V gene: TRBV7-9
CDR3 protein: CASSFQGAGELFF
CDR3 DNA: TGTGCCAGCAGCTTCCAGGGAGCCGGGGAGCTGTTTTTT

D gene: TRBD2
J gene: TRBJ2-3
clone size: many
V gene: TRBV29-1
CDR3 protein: CSVVSGSGTDTQYF
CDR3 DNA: TGCAGCGTTGTAAGCGGGAGCGGCACAGATACGCAGTATTTT

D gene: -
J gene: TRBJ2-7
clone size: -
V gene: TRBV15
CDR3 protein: CATSRDTQAGEQYF
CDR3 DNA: TGTGCCACCAGCAGAGATACCCAGGCAGGCGAGCAGTACTTC

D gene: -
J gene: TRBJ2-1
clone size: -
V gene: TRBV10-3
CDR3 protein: CAISENYNEQFF
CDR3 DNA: TGTGCCATCAGTGAGAATTACAATGAGCAGTTCTTC

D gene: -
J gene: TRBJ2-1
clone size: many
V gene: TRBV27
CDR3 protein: CASSLRLSSYNEQFF
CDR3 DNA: TGTGCCAGCAGTTTAAGACTGAGCTCCTACAATGAGCAGTTCTTC

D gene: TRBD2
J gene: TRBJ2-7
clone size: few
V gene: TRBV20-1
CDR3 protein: CSASGRGSGYSYEQYF
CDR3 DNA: TGCAGTGCTAGCGGTCGAGGTAGCGGGTACTCCTACGAGCAGTACTTC

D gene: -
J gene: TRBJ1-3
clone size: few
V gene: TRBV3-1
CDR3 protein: CASSGALGGNTIYF
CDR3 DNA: TGTGCCAGCTCAGGGGCACTCGGTGGAAACACCATATATTTT

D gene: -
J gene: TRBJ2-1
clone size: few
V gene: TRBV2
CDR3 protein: CASSPTLAKYNEQFF
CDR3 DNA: TGTGCCAGCAGCCCAACTCTAGCAAAATACAATGAGCAGTTCTTC

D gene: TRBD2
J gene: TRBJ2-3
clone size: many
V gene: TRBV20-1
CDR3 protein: CSARDLNSGTTDTQYF
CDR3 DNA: TGCAGTGCTAGAGATCTGAATAGCGGGACAACAGATACGCAGTATTTT

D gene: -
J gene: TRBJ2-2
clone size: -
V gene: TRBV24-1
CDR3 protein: CATSAEGTGELFF
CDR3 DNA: TGTGCCACCAGTGCTGAGGGTACCGGGGAGCTGTTTTTT

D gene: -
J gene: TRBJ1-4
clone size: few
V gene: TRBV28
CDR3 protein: CASSFSPGPSEKLFF
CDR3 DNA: TGTGCCAGCAGTTTTTCCCCAGGGCCCTCTGAAAAACTGTTTTTT

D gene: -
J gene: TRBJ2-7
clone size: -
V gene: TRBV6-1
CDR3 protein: CASSEAGGDDEQYF
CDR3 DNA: TGTGCCAGCAGTGAAGCAGGGGGGGACGACGAGCAGTACTTC

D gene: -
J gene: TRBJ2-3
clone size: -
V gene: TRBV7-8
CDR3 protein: CASSLAAGSSTDTQYF
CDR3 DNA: TGTGCCAGCAGCTTAGCGGCAGGGAGTAGCACAGATACGCAGTATTTT

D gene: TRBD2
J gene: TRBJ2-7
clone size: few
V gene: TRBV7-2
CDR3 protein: CASSLFPSGPGLEQYF
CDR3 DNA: TGTGCCAGCAGCTTATTCCCTAGCGGTCCTGGCTTGGAGCAGTACTTC

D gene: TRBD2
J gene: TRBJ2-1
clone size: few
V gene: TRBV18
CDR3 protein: CASSPRTGGDNEQFF
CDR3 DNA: TGTGCCAGCTCACCACGGACGGGAGGGGACAATGAGCAGTTCTTC

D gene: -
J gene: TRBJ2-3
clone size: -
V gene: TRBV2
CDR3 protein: CASSELMGAEDTQYF
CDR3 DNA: TGTGCCAGCAGTGAATTGATGGGGGCCGAAGATACGCAGTATTTT

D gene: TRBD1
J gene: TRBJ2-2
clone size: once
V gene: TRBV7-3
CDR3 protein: CASSLRRTGGPGELFF
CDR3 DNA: TGTGCCAGCAGCCTAAGGCGCACAGGGGGCCCCGGGGAGCTGTTTTTT

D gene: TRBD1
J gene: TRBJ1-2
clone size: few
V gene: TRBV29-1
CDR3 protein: CSVPTRGLRSYTF
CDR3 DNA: TGCAGCGTTCCCACGAGGGGGCTTAGAAGCTACACCTTC

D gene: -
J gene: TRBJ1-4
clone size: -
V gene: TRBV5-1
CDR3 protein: CASSSGVKDEKLFF
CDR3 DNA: TGCGCCAGCAGCTCAGGGGTCAAGGATGAAAAACTGTTTTTT

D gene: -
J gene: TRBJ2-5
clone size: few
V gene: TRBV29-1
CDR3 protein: CSAEPGGGETQYF
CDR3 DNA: TGCAGCGCTGAACCTGGGGGTGGGGAGACCCAGTACTTC

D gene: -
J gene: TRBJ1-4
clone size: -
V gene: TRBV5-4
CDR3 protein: CASSEGEAEKLFF
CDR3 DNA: TGTGCCAGCAGCGAGGGGGAAGCTGAAAAACTGTTTTTT

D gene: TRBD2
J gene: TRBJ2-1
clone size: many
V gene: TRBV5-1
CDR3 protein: CASSWGLAGVSSYNEQFF
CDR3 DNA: TGCGCCAGCAGCTGGGGACTAGCGGGAGTGAGCTCCTACAATGAGCAGTTCTTC